The subject of this entry is one TCR beta chain. Its specificity is unknown. At one of its ends the junction is not consistent with the germline gene, which may arise from a read error. This same CDR3 is encoded by further DNA sequences in the sample. This specimen comes from a study of cytomegalovirus exposure and HLA in healthy donors. The study, taken as a whole, reports: The authors excluded some V segments, including TRBV6-2 and TRBV6-3, as indistinguishable.

It was with 60 Vbeta and 13 Jbeta primers that the PCR ran. This table comes from immunoSEQ multiplex PCR, and its TCRdb copy is limited to in-frame clones, with some not included. The sample contains over 110,000 clones, around 80% of which appear only once. The CDR3 loop spans 13 amino acids. The germline V gene has CDR1 SGHRS and CDR2 YFSETQ. Sequencing used PBMCs. This TCR derives from a male donor in good health and CMV-seropositive. The gene calls are TRBV5-1 and TRBJ1-1, with D perhaps TRBD1 (6 bases). The CDR3 region has the DNA TGTGCCAGCAGGACAGAGCGGAACACTGAAGCTTTCTTT. This codes for CASRTERNTEAFF. Drawing the rest from reference TRBV5-1 and TRBJ1-1, the complete variable domain is KAGVTQTPRYLIKTRGQQVTLSCSPISGHRSVSWYQQTPGQGLQFLFEYFSETQRNKGNFPGRFSGRQFSNSRSEMNVSTLELGDSALYLCASRTERNTEAFFGQGTRLTVV.